The 24 T cell receptor beta chains below all came from one sample that was sequenced in a study of T-cell memory formation after mild COVID-19. In TCRdb, the 5' RACE reads were re-called with MiXCR into one record per CDR3 protein. Here the sample spans 550,000 to 600,000 distinct CDR3 sequences, around 15% being singletons. The sequencing sample was made of PBMCs or a T cell subset sorted from them (not recorded which). Source of these receptors: an adult woman who had mild COVID-19 (a few samples of this study predate the infection). Cell type and time point are not known.

This clonotype was seen more than once but under ten times. The CDR3 here is CSAGGQGRAYEQYF. The DNA of the CDR3 is TGCAGTGCCGGGGGACAGGGTCGAGCCTACGAGCAGTACTTC. The chain links TRBV20-1 to TRBJ2-7, with 9 bases matching TRBD1. There are 14 residues in the CDR3. The V gene's germline CDR1 is DFQATT and CDR2 SNEGSKA (reference sequence). Trimming took 6 bases from V and 2 from J; bases not matched to a gene: 8.

In this sample, this clonotype turned up a few times. This chain connects TRBV5-1 to TRBJ1-6; the match to TRBD1 covers 7 bases. Germline lookup yields CDR1 SGHRS and CDR2 YFSETQ. The CDR3 runs 18 residues. V gave up 5 bases and J gave up 0 bases; unmatched junction bases: 11. The CDR3 spells CASRKFRDSSSYNSPLHF. For the CDR3, the DNA is TGCGCCAGCAGGAAATTCCGGGACAGTAGCTCCTATAATTCACCCCTCCACTTT.

The rearrangement uses TRBV7-9 and TRBJ2-2; the D gene is possibly TRBD1 (6 bases). Trimming shortened V by 4 bases and J by 4 bases, and 13 bases separated the two germline ends. Germline V gene sequence: CDR1 SEHNR, CDR2 FQNEAQ (reference sequence). The CDR3 covers 15 residues. CDR3 protein: CASSSGVVGTGELFF. CDR3 DNA sequence: TGTGCCAGCAGCTCAGGGGTCGTGGGCACCGGGGAGCTGTTTTTT. Variable domain in full (rest from reference TRBV7-9 and TRBJ2-2): DTGVSQNPRHKITKRGQNVTFRCDPISEHNRLYWYRQTLGQGPEFLTYFQNEAQLEKSRLLSDRFSAERPKGSFSTLEIQRTEQGDSAMYLCASSSGVVGTGELFFGEGSRLTVL.

This clonotype turned up a few times. This chain connects TRBV24-1 to TRBJ2-5, with a tentative D call TRBD1 (5 bases). Per the germline V gene, CDR1 is KGHDR and CDR2 is SFDVKD. CDR3 size: 13 residues. Trimming pared 4 bases from V and 7 bases from J, leaving 12 bases between. CDR3 in amino acids: CATSDPGHGTQYF. The CDR3 bases are TGTGCCACCAGTGACCCTGGACACGGGACCCAGTACTTC.

The chain joins TRBV6-2 or TRBV6-3 to TRBJ2-7; no reliable D call. CDR3 length equals 16 residues. V gave up 6 bases and J gave up 3 bases, with 21 bases separating them. CDR1 MNHEY and CDR2 SVGEGT come from the germline V gene. The CDR3: CASSPTAYRSDYEQYF. CDR3 DNA: TGTGCCAGCAGCCCAACTGCGTACCGATCTGACTACGAGCAGTACTTC.

The chain combines TRBV14 with TRBJ2-7; TRBD2 is a possible D gene (6 bases). V shed 4 bases and J shed 0 bases, with 19 bases lying between them. Germline CDR1 and CDR2: SGHDN and FVKESK. The CDR3 covers 17 residues. CDR3 sequence reads: CASSPRDNAQGSYEQYF. For the CDR3, the DNA is TGTGCCAGCAGCCCGCGGGATAACGCCCAGGGCTCCTACGAGCAGTACTTC.

About this clonotype: One junction end does not reproduce the germline sequence, and a read error may be involved. The chain has TRBV5-1 and TRBJ1-1; TRBD1 aligns across 7 bases. The CDR3 contains 17 residues. Per germline, CDR1 SGHRS and CDR2 YFSETQ. This chain's CDR3 is CASNLVVGDRENTEAFF. CDR3 sequence (DNA): TGCGCCAGCAACTTGGTGGTCGGAGACAGGGAGAACACTGAAGCTTTCTTT.

The chain recombines TRBV27 with TRBJ1-2; tentatively, D is TRBD1 (6 bases). The germline V gene encodes CDR1 MNHEY and CDR2 SMNVEV (reference sequence). V lost 0 bases and J 4 bases, leaving 6 bases between the germline ends. This CDR3 spans 13 amino acids. CDR3 sequence (DNA): TGTGCCAGCAGTTTATCGGGGGCCTATGGCTACACCTTC. It is translated as CASSLSGAYGYTF.

This clonotype was seen a few times. The chain is built from TRBV12-3 or TRBV12-4 and TRBJ2-2; TRBD1 matches 10 bases. V lost 5 bases and J lost 4; bases outside the gene matches: 4. CDR3 length: 15 amino acids. The DNA for the CDR3 is TGTGCCAGCAGTATGAGGACAGGGGGCACCGGGGAGCTGTTTTTT. Translation gives CASSMRTGGTGELFF.

This clonotype was found a few times. The gene calls are TRBV11-2 and TRBJ2-5; maybe TRBD2 (7 bases). This CDR3 is 15 amino acids long. Trimming cost V 2 bases and J 4 bases, with 14 bases left between them. The germline gives CDR1 SGHAT, CDR2 FQNNGV. The CDR3 DNA follows: TGTGCCAGCAGCTTATTAGGGGGGGCCCCAGAGACCCAGTACTTC. Its protein is CASSLLGGAPETQYF.

V usage is TRBV9 and J usage is TRBJ1-2, with D tentatively TRBD1 (6 bases). The CDR3 extends over 14 amino acids. Looked up from germline, CDR1 is SGDLS and CDR2 is YYNGEE. Trimming took off 3 bases at V and 2 bases at J, with 11 bases between the two ends. CDR3 bases: TGTGCCAGCAGCGGAGCGACAGGAAACTATGGCTACACCTTC. Translated, it gives CASSGATGNYGYTF.

The chain combines TRBV11-2 with TRBJ2-4, with D tentatively TRBD2 (6 bases). This CDR3 comprises 13 residues. V lost 4 bases and J 6 bases, leaving 10 bases between the germline ends. The germline V gene has CDR1 SGHAT and CDR2 FQNNGV. DNA for the CDR3: TGTGCCAGCAGCTCGAATAGCGGAAACATTCAGTACTTC. Translated, it gives CASSSNSGNIQYF.

This clonotype was picked up many times. The chain recombines TRBV5-1 with TRBJ2-7; 8 bases agree with TRBD1. In germline, CDR1 is SGHRS, CDR2 YFSETQ. This CDR3 is built from 13 residues. V shed 5 bases, J shed 6 bases, and the junction held 7 bases outside the gene matches. CDR3 DNA: TGCGCCAGCAGTACCGGACAGGGTGGCGAGCAGTACTTC. Protein: CASSTGQGGEQYF. Filled out from reference TRBV5-1 and TRBJ2-7, the complete variable domain reads KAGVTQTPRYLIKTRGQQVTLSCSPISGHRSVSWYQQTPGQGLQFLFEYFSETQRNKGNFPGRFSGRQFSNSRSEMNVSTLELGDSALYLCASSTGQGGEQYFGPGTRLTVT.

In this sample, this clonotype turned up a few times. J is TRBJ1-1 and V is TRBV10-3, with 7 bases lining up with TRBD1. The germline V gene has CDR1 ENHRY and CDR2 SYGVKD. The CDR3 length is 13 residues. The V gene end was trimmed by 5 bases and the J gene end by 1 base; junction bases not matched to a gene: 1. DNA of the CDR3: TGTGCCATCAGTACAGGGGAGAACACTGAAGCTTTCTTT. This gives the protein CAISTGENTEAFF.

This clonotype came up a few times. V and J are TRBV11-2 and TRBJ1-5, with D uncertain. Germline CDR1 is SGHAT and CDR2 is FQNNGV. This CDR3 is built from 13 residues. V was cut by 1 base and J by 6 bases, with 7 bases left in between. The CDR3 sequence: CASSLAGGQPQHF. CDR3 DNA sequence: TGTGCCAGCAGCTTAGCGGGTGGTCAGCCCCAGCATTTT. Together with reference TRBV11-2 and TRBJ1-5, the CDR3 gives the full variable domain: EAGVAQSPRYKIIEKRQSVAFWCNPISGHATLYWYQQILGQGPKLLIQFQNNGVVDDSQLPKDRFSAERLKGVDSTLKIQPAKLEDSAVYLCASSLAGGQPQHFGDGTRLSIL.

This clonotype came up many times. The CDR3 loop is CASSLDRVDEQFF. CDR3 bases: TGTGCCAGCAGCTTAGACAGGGTTGATGAGCAGTTCTTC. The chain has TRBV7-6 and TRBJ2-1, with D possibly being TRBD1 (6 bases). V was pared by 1 base and J by 8 bases, with 9 bases between. Germline-derived CDR1 and CDR2 are SGHVS and FNYEAQ. There are 13 residues in the CDR3.

The sample holds many counts of this clonotype. The chain combines TRBV3-1 with TRBJ2-1; 7 bases agree with TRBD2. The length of the CDR3 is 15 residues. Germline V CDR1 and CDR2: LGHDT, YNNKEL (reference sequence). V gave up 6 bases and J gave up 0 bases; unmatched junction bases: 5. The CDR3 region is CASRGGLFSYNEQFF. The CDR3, as DNA: TGTGCCAGCAGGGGGGGACTATTCTCCTACAATGAGCAGTTCTTC.

J is TRBJ2-1 and V is TRBV4-2; 7 bases line up with TRBD1. This CDR3 spans 15 amino acids. J lost 8 bases, V lost 4 bases, and 11 bases had no gene match. CDR1 is LGHNA, CDR2 YNFKEQ, per germline. As DNA, the CDR3 is TGTGCCAGCAGCCTCAACAGGGGTTCTTACGATGAGCAGTTCTTC. Residues: CASSLNRGSYDEQFF.

This clonotype appeared once. This chain uses TRBV18 with TRBJ2-3; no reliable D call. Trimming left V 4 bases short and J 1 base short, with 24 bases between. Germline-derived CDR1 and CDR2 are KGHSH and LQKENI. The CDR3 extends over 19 amino acids. The CDR3 coding sequence is TGTGCCAGCTCACGCGAACGTATGGGGATCGGTCTTGGCACAGATACGCAGTATTTT. Translated, it gives CASSRERMGIGLGTDTQYF. The full variable domain, with the rest looked up from reference TRBV18 and TRBJ2-3, is NAGVMQNPRHLVRRRGQEARLRCSPMKGHSHVYWYRQLPEEGLKFMVYLQKENIIDESGMPKERFSAEFPKEGPSILRIQQVVRGDSAAYFCASSRERMGIGLGTDTQYFGPGTRLTVL.

The V call is TRBV5-1, the J call TRBJ2-7; the D is unclear. This CDR3 comprises 16 residues. V lost 0 bases and J 4 bases, leaving 17 bases between the germline ends. CDR1 SGHRS and CDR2 YFSETQ come from the germline V gene. The CDR3 loop is CASSLGSTRVPYEQYF. CDR3 nucleotide sequence: TGCGCCAGCAGCTTGGGGTCTACTCGTGTCCCTTACGAGCAGTACTTC.

This clonotype was counted a few times. The chain employs TRBV5-1 and TRBJ2-7; D is perhaps TRBD1 (5 bases). This CDR3 has 14 residues. The V end lost 3 bases, the J end lost 4 bases, and 14 bases lay between the germline ends. The germline V gene has CDR1 SGHRS and CDR2 YFSETQ. The CDR3 is CASSSQTQGYEQYF. In DNA form, the CDR3 reads TGCGCCAGCAGCTCCCAGACGCAGGGTTACGAGCAGTACTTC.

This chain uses TRBV12-3 or TRBV12-4 with TRBJ2-1, with a possible D match to TRBD2 (6 bases). V lost 3 bases and J 15 bases, leaving 12 bases between the germline ends. This CDR3 is 11 amino acids long. CDR3: CASSFGTSRFF. The CDR3 DNA reads TGTGCCAGCAGTTTTGGGACTTCGCGGTTCTTC.

This chain joins TRBV28 and TRBJ2-3; D gene uncertain. The V gene lost 6 bases and the J gene lost 0 bases, with 7 bases spanning the gap. This CDR3 has 13 residues. Germline V CDR1 and CDR2: MDHEN, SYDVKM. CDR3 coding DNA: TGTGCCAGCAGGGACGCAAGCACAGATACGCAGTATTTT. Translating gives CASRDASTDTQYF.

The chain combines TRBV6-1 with TRBJ1-4; D is uncertain. The CDR3 is 17 amino acids. The germline gives CDR1 MNHNS, CDR2 SASEGT. With 1 base removed from V and 3 bases from J, the gap between germline ends came to 15 bases. The CDR3 coding sequence is TGTGCCAGCAGTGAAGGGCGGGGAGGGAGCGCTAATGAAAAACTGTTTTTT. Translated: CASSEGRGGSANEKLFF.